Listed here are 24 T cell receptor beta chains from one sample, sequenced in a study of T cells in women clearing cervical HPV infection. Sequencing was performed with immunoSEQ multiplex PCR; in TCRdb, only in-frame clones are kept and a portion is missing. The sample has approximately 35,000 clones. Sequenced input: blood buffy coat. The receptors come from a woman aged 18 to 75 with a cervical HPV16 infection that either progressed to CIN3+ or cleared (not recorded which).

As concerns this clone: The read ends 3 residues shy of where the CDR3 ends; the end is completed using the germline J gene. The rearrangement joins TRBV9 to TRBJ2-2, with D maybe TRBD1 (6 bases). Per germline, CDR1 SGDLS and CDR2 YYNGEE. The ends were cut back, 0 bases at V and 1 base at J, with 7 bases in the middle. The CDR3 is made up of 15 amino acids. The CDR3: CASSVGTVNTGELFF. The sequenced CDR3 bases are TGTGCCAGCAGCGTAGGGACAGTGAACACCGGGGAG.

On this clone itself: The sequenced fragment ends 3 residues before the CDR3 boundary, so the rest is inferred from the germline J gene. The genes are TRBV5-6 and TRBJ2-7; TRBD1 matches at 7 bases. With 3 bases clipped from V and 4 bases from J, the junction kept 4 bases outside the gene matches. Looked up from germline, CDR1 is SGHDT and CDR2 is YYEEEE. The CDR3 covers 13 residues. The sequenced part of the CDR3 DNA is TGTGCCAGCAGCTCTGGCAGGGGGTACGAG. Encoded protein: CASSSGRGYE. The whole CDR3 reads CASSSGRGYEQYF.

As to this clone: The read ends 3 residues early relative to the CDR3; the germline J gene fills the gap. The chain recombines TRBV2 with TRBJ2-5; D not certain. The CDR3 length is 12 residues. Germline CDR1 SNHLY, CDR2 FYNNEI. With 3 bases removed from V and 0 bases from J, the gap between germline ends came to 2 bases. CDR3 bases read: TGTGCCAGCAGTGATAACCAAGAGACC. Protein product: CASSDNQET. The full CDR3 is CASSDNQETQYF.

Turning to this clone: The CDR3 is cut off 3 residues early in the read; its end comes from the germline J gene. The V call is TRBV2, the J call TRBJ2-6; D is unresolved. Germline assignment: CDR1 SNHLY and CDR2 FYNNEI. The CDR3 has 14 amino acids. Trimming left V 4 bases short and J 0 bases short, with 4 bases between. The CDR3 bases that were read are TGTGCCAGCAGTGTAGACTCTGGGGCCAACGTC. Its translation: CASSVDSGANV. The CDR3 as a whole reads CASSVDSGANVLTF.

Remarks on this clone: Read sequence stops 3 residues before the CDR3 end, and the germline J gene provides the missing end. The chain links TRBV18 to TRBJ2-1; tentatively, D is TRBD1 or TRBD2 (6 bases each). V lost 6 bases and J 6 bases, leaving 9 bases between the germline ends. The CDR3 runs to 12 residues. Germline CDR1 reads KGHSH; CDR2 reads LQKENI. The sequenced part of the CDR3 DNA is TGTGCCAGCTCTGGAGGGGGCAATGAG. Amino acid sequence: CASSGGGNE. The full-length CDR3 reads as CASSGGGNEQFF.

Concerning this clone itself: The CDR3 end is not reached by the read, which stops 3 residues before it; the germline J gene fills it in. The rearrangement links TRBV14 to TRBJ1-1; TRBD1 matches at 9 bases. The CDR3 sequence is 13 residues long. The germline gives CDR1 SGHDN, CDR2 FVKESK. The CDR3 loop is CASSQNRDREAFF. The part of the CDR3 DNA that was read is TGTGCCAGCAGCCAAAACCGGGACAGGGAG.

Comments on this clone: The CDR3 end lies 3 residues beyond the end of the read and is filled in from the germline J gene. V and J are TRBV19 and TRBJ1-1; D is perhaps TRBD1 (5 bases). Trimming pared 5 bases from V and 7 bases from J, leaving 11 bases between. This CDR3 region has 12 residues. In germline, CDR1 is LNHDA, CDR2 SQIVND (reference sequence). The CDR3 DNA, read in part, is TGTGCCAGTAGTGTGACAGCGAGTGAA. It is translated as CASSVTASE. The full CDR3 protein is CASSVTASEAFF.

Comments on this clone: With the read ending 3 residues before the CDR3 end, the germline J gene is used to fill in that end. The gene calls are TRBV7-9 and TRBJ1-2; no reliable D call. CDR3 length: 14 amino acids. Germline V lookup: CDR1 SEHNR, CDR2 FQNEAQ (reference sequence). Trimming removed 2 bases from V and 0 bases from J, with 7 bases in between. The CDR3 bases that were read are TGTGCCAGCAGCTTACAACAGCCTAACTATGGC. This sequence encodes CASSLQQPNYG. The whole CDR3 sequence is CASSLQQPNYGYTF. Full variable domain (outside the CDR3, taken from reference TRBV7-9 and TRBJ1-2): DTGVSQNPRHKITKRGQNVTFRCDPISEHNRLYWYRQTLGQGPEFLTYFQNEAQLEKSRLLSDRFSAERPKGSFSTLEIQRTEQGDSAMYLCASSLQQPNYGYTFGSGTRLTVV.

A word on this clone: The read comes to an end 3 residues before the CDR3 does, leaving the germline J gene to fill in the end. The chain combines TRBV7-2 with TRBJ2-5; a weak D match, TRBD1 (5 bases). CDR1 SGHTA and CDR2 FQGNSA come from the germline V gene. The CDR3 covers 15 residues. The CDR3 is CASSLLAIRADTQYF. Partial CDR3 DNA: TGTGCCAGCAGCTTATTAGCAATCAGGGCAGATACC.

Notes on this clone: The CDR3 is cut off 3 residues early in the read; its end comes from the germline J gene. The chain employs TRBV4-2 and TRBJ2-7; TRBD2 aligns across 7 bases. Germline V CDR1 and CDR2: LGHNA, YNFKEQ. J was trimmed by 0 bases and V by 1 base; bases with no gene match: 0. CDR3 size: 14 residues. The covered CDR3 bases are TGTGCCAGCAGCCAAGGGACTAGCTCCTACGAG. It encodes CASSQGTSSYE. The complete CDR3 sequence is CASSQGTSSYEQYF.

About this clone itself: The read gets to within 3 residues of the CDR3 end, and the germline J gene fills in the rest. The chain links TRBV19 to TRBJ2-3, with TRBD1 matching over 8 bases. Per germline, CDR1 LNHDA and CDR2 SQIVND (reference sequence). The CDR3 runs 14 residues. The part of the CDR3 DNA that was read is TGTGCCAGTAGTATCGGACAGGGCGGACAGCCG. Translating gives CASSIGQGGQP. The complete CDR3 reads CASSIGQGGQPQYF.

Remarks on this clone: The CDR3 end is not reached by the read, which stops 3 residues before it; the germline J gene fills it in. The chain couples TRBV5-4 to TRBJ1-2; D is perhaps TRBD1 (6 bases). This CDR3 comprises 14 residues. CDR1 SGHNT and CDR2 YYREEE come from the germline V gene (reference sequence). V was shortened by 4 bases and J by 3 bases, with 13 bases between the two germline ends. CDR3 bases read: TGTGCCAGCAGCACCGGACAGACCTACTATGGC. Translation: CASSTGQTYYG. The entire CDR3 protein is CASSTGQTYYGYTF.

A remark on this clone: The read comes to an end 3 residues before the CDR3 does, leaving the germline J gene to fill in the end. This sequence joins TRBV30 and TRBJ2-3; 9 bases align to TRBD1. The germline V gene encodes CDR1 GTSNPN and CDR2 SVGIG (reference sequence). The CDR3 extends over 15 amino acids. CDR3 DNA, as far as it was read: TGTGCCTGGAGTTTGACAGGGGGGAGCAATCAGCCG. This codes for CAWSLTGGSNQP. The entire CDR3 sequence reads CAWSLTGGSNQPQYF.

Turning to this clone: The CDR3 end falls 3 residues outside the read, so it is completed with the germline J gene. The rearrangement joins TRBV19 to TRBJ1-5; D remains unclear. The CDR3 has 14 residues. Deletions cut 4 bases from V and 4 bases from J, with 11 bases between. Looked up from germline, CDR1 is LNHDA and CDR2 is SQIVND (reference sequence). This chain's CDR3 is CASSTAGENQPQHF. The part of the CDR3 DNA that was read is TGTGCCAGTAGTACGGCAGGAGAGAATCAGCCC.

Worth noting for this clone: The read halts 3 residues ahead of the CDR3 end, with the missing end drawn from the germline J gene. The chain couples TRBV20-1 to TRBJ2-3; a weak D match, TRBD1 (5 bases). The V gene lost 2 bases and the J gene lost 2 bases, with 11 bases spanning the gap. Germline V gene lookup returns CDR1 DFQATT and CDR2 SNEGSKA (reference sequence). The CDR3 length is 14 residues. CDR3 DNA, as far as it was read: TGCAGTGCTAGAAGTGGGGCGCTCACAGATACG. This gives the protein CSARSGALTDT. In full, the CDR3 reads CSARSGALTDTQYF.

Of note for this clone: A read error may account for a junction end that differs from germline. The sequence runs out 3 residues before the end of the CDR3; the remainder is reconstructed from the germline J gene. This chain uses TRBV4-2 with TRBJ1-2, with D maybe TRBD1 (6 bases). Germline CDR1 and CDR2: LGHNA and YNFKEQ. CDR3 length equals 14 residues. The sequenced CDR3 bases are TGCGCCAGCAGCCAAGACGACAGGTTCGATGGC. Its protein product is CASSQDDRFDG. Given in full, the CDR3 is CASSQDDRFDGYTF.

As for this clone: One end of the junction is discordant with germline, which a read error may explain. The read comes to an end 3 residues before the CDR3 does, leaving the germline J gene to fill in the end. Different DNA sequences within this sample yield the same CDR3. The chain combines TRBV7-2 with TRBJ1-6, with a tentative D call TRBD1 (5 bases). Germline CDR1 is SGHTA and CDR2 is FQGNSA. CDR3 length: 15 amino acids. Partial CDR3 DNA: TGTGCCAGCAGCTTAAGGGCAGGGCGAAATTCCCCC. Translating it yields CASSLRAGRNSP. The CDR3 as a whole reads CASSLRAGRNSPLHF. Variable domain in full (rest from reference TRBV7-2 and TRBJ1-6): GAGVSQSPSNKVTEKGKDVELRCDPISGHTALYWYRQSLGQGLEFLIYFQGNSAPDKSGLPSDRFSAERTGGSVSTLTIQRTQQEDSAVYLCASSLRAGRNSPLHFGNGTRLTVT.

About this clone itself: Sequencing ends 3 residues short of the CDR3 end; the germline J gene provides the rest. The chain joins TRBV12-3 or TRBV12-4 to TRBJ1-1; weak D call: TRBD1 (5 bases). V was pared by 4 bases and J by 0 bases, with 9 bases between. The CDR3 has 14 amino acids. CDR3 protein: CASSSTVMNTEAFF. CDR3 DNA (partial): TGTGCCAGCAGTTCGACAGTAATGAACACTGAA.

In regard to this clone: The read ends 3 residues shy of where the CDR3 ends; the end is completed using the germline J gene. The chain combines TRBV20-1 with TRBJ1-2, with D perhaps TRBD1 (5 bases). V was trimmed by 5 bases and J by 3 bases, leaving 13 bases between them. The germline V gene encodes CDR1 DFQATT and CDR2 SNEGSKA (reference sequence). The CDR3 covers 13 residues. Here the CDR3 reads CSAHTREDYGYTF. The sequenced part of the CDR3 DNA is TGCAGTGCTCACACCAGGGAGGACTATGGC.

Details on this clone: The read is 3 residues too short to cover the CDR3 end, so that end is filled in from the germline J gene. The chain has TRBV19 and TRBJ2-7; 7 nucleotides match TRBD1. This CDR3 has 13 residues. V shed 7 bases, J shed 0 bases, and the junction held 3 bases outside the gene matches. Germline-derived CDR1 and CDR2 are LNHDA and SQIVND (reference sequence). CDR3 loop: CASTRGNSYEQYF. CDR3 bases read: TGTGCCAGTACCAGGGGGAACTCCTACGAG. Based on the CDR3 plus reference TRBV19 and TRBJ2-7, the full variable domain is DGGITQSPKYLFRKEGQNVTLSCEQNLNHDAMYWYRQDPGQGLRLIYYSQIVNDFQKGDIAEGYSVSREKKESFPLTVTSAQKNPTAFYLCASTRGNSYEQYFGPGTRLTVT.

For this clone: The read stops 3 residues short of the end of the CDR3; the missing end is completed from the germline J gene. The chain has TRBV13 and TRBJ1-4; TRBD1 matches at 10 bases. The CDR3 has 14 amino acids. J gave up 6 bases and V 3 bases, and 1 base lay outside the gene matches. CDR1 and CDR2 (germline): PRHDT, FYEKMQ (reference sequence). CDR3 bases read: TGTGCCAGCAGCTTGGACAGGGGGGATGAAAAA. Protein: CASSLDRGDEK. The full CDR3 sequence reads CASSLDRGDEKLFF. The variable domain in full, with the rest retrieved from reference TRBV13 and TRBJ1-4, is AAGVIQSPRHLIKEKRETATLKCYPIPRHDTVYWYQQGPGQDPQFLISFYEKMQSDKGSIPDRFSAQQFSDYHSELNMSSLELGDSALYFCASSLDRGDEKLFFGSGTQLSVL.

As to this clone: The missing CDR3 end, 3 residues past where the read stops, is filled in from the germline J gene. The chain employs TRBV20-1 and TRBJ2-1; D uncertain. Germline V CDR1 and CDR2: DFQATT, SNEGSKA (reference sequence). V was pared by 3 bases and J by 0 bases, with 9 bases between. The CDR3 contains 14 residues. The CDR3 bases that were read are TGCAGTGCTAGGCCCCCGGGCTCCTACAATGAG. Translating gives CSARPPGSYNE. The entire CDR3 protein reads CSARPPGSYNEQFF.

As concerns this clone: With the read ending 3 residues before the CDR3 end, the germline J gene is used to fill in that end. The rearrangement uses TRBV7-9 and TRBJ2-3; D is unresolved. Germline values: CDR1 SEHNR, CDR2 FQNEAQ (reference sequence). The germline V and J ends were trimmed by 1 base and 6 bases, with 8 bases remaining between them. CDR3 size: 13 residues. The CDR3 region is CASSLGSRDTQYF. Partial CDR3 DNA: TGTGCCAGCAGCTTAGGATCGCGGGATACG.

A note on this clone: Coverage ceases 3 residues before the CDR3 finishes, and the germline J gene fills in the end. The chain couples TRBV6-2 or TRBV6-3 to TRBJ1-5, with D perhaps matching TRBD1 (5 bases). In germline, CDR1 is MNHEY, CDR2 SVGEGT. V gave up 5 bases and J gave up 1 base, with 15 bases separating them. This CDR3 region has 16 residues. CDR3 DNA, as far as it was read: TGTGCCAGCAGTCTCCCAGGGAAGGTGAGCAATCAGCCC. It codes for CASSLPGKVSNQP. The entire CDR3 is CASSLPGKVSNQPQHF.